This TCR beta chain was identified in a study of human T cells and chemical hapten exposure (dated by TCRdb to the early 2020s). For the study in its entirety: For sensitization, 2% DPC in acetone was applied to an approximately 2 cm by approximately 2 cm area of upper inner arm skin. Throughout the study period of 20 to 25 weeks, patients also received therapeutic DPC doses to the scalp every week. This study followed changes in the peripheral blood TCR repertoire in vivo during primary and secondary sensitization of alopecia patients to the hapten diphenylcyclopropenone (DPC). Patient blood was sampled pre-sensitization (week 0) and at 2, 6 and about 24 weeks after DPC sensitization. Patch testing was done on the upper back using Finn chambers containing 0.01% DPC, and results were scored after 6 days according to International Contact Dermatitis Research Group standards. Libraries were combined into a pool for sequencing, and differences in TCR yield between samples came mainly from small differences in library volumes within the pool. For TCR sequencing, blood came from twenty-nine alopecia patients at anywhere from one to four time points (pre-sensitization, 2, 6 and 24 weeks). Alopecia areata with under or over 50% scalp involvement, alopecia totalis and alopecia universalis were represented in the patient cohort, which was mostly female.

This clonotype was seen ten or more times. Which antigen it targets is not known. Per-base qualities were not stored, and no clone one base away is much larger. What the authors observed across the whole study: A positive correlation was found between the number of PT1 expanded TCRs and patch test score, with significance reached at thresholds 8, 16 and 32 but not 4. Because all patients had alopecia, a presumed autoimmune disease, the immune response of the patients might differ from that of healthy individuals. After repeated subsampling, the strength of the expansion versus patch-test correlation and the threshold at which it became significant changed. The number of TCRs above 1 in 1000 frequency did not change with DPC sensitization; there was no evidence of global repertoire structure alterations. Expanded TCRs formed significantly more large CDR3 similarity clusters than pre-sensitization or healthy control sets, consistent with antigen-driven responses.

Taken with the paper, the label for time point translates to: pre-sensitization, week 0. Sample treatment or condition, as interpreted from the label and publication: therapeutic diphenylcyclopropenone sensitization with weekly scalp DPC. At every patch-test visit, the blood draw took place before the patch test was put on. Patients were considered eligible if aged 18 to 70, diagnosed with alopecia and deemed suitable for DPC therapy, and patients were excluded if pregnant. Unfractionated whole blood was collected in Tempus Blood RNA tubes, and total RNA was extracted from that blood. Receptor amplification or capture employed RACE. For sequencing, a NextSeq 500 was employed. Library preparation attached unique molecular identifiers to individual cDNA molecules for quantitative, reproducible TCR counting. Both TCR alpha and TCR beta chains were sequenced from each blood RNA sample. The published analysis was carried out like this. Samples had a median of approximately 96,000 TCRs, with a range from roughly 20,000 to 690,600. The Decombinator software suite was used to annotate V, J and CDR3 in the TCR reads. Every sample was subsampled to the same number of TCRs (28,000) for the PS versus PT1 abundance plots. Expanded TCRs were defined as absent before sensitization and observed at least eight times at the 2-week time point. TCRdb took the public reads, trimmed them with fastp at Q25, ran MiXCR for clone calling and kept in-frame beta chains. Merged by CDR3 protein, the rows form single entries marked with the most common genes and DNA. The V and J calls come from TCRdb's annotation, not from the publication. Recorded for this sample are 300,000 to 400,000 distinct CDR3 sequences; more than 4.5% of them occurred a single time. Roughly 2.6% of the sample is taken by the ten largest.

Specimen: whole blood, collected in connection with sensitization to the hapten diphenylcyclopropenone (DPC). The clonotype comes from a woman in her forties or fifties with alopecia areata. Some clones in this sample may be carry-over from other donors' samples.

In nucleotide form, the sequence is TGCGCCAGCAGCCAAGCGGGAGTGTACAATGAGCAGTTCTTC. Its translation reads: CASSQAGVYNEQFF. The chain uses TRBV4-3 and TRBJ2-1; the best D guess is TRBD2, with 6 bases matching. V is reduced by 1 base and J by 4 bases, leaving a spacing of 8 bases between them. The germline V gene supplies CDR1 LGHNA and CDR2 YSLEER. From the cysteine through the phenylalanine, the CDR3 covers 14 amino acids. Only the CDR3 region is kept as DNA, spanning 42 bases read in frame from base 1.